The T cell receptor (beta chain) described here comes from a study of blood T cell repertoires in COVID-19. Study-level information: Samples taken during acute and convalescent COVID-19 were collected in the United States, Italy and Spain.

Per the study methods: Nucleated cell counts were estimated from reference gene primer amplification. Produced via immunoSEQ multiplex PCR; TCRdb's table is partial and in-frame only. From that table come the V and J calls and clone size; the DNA was used to work out D and trimming. The sample holds some 340,000 clones, 80% to 90% seen once. V gave up 6 bases and J gave up 0 bases, with 16 bases separating them. The CDR3 has 16 residues. Looked up from germline, CDR1 is MDHEN and CDR2 is SYDVKM. Sequencing was done on a sample of peripheral blood. V gene TRBV28 combines with J gene TRBJ2-3, with D perhaps matching TRBD1 (6 bases). This TCR was sampled from a man younger than 45 with active or convalescent COVID-19. The CDR3 DNA reads as TGTGCCAGCAGGTCACCCGGGACACGTAGCACAGATACGCAGTATTTT. It translates to CASRSPGTRSTDTQYF. Full variable domain (outside the CDR3, taken from reference TRBV28 and TRBJ2-3): DVKVTQSSRYLVKRTGEKVFLECVQDMDHENMFWYRQDPGLGLRLIYFSYDVKMKEKGDIPEGYSVSREKKERFSLILESASTNQTSMYLCASRSPGTRSTDTQYFGPGTRLTVL.